This T cell receptor beta chain was identified during a study of tumor and adjacent non-tumor tissue in lung cancer. The wider study: The patients, about nine men and about 5 women, were roughly 30 to 85 with stage I to III disease. Each sample yielded some 4 million productive TCRbeta reads on average.

This clonotype has at least ten counts. Germline V gene lookup returns CDR1 SGHDN and CDR2 FVKESK. There are 15 residues in the CDR3. Trimming shortened V by 2 bases and J by 0 bases, and 10 bases separated the two germline ends. The library came from three nested PCR rounds adapted from ARM-PCR protocols. MiXCR, run by TCRdb on the multiplex PCR reads, gives a single entry per CDR3 protein. This table has roughly 81,000 distinct CDR3 sequences, 61% appearing once. This sample's RNA came from whole unsorted tissue. Newly diagnosed lung cancer patients had thoracic surgery in China, August–late 2014, without prior chemotherapy.

The receptor comes from a man between 65 and 85 years old with non-small cell lung cancer. Sequenced sample: lung tumor tissue. The V gene is TRBV14, the J gene TRBJ1-1; D remains ambiguous. The CDR3 reads CASSQLLGVNTEAFF. The CDR3 bases are TGTGCCAGCAGCCAACTTTTGGGCGTGAACACTGAAGCTTTCTTT.